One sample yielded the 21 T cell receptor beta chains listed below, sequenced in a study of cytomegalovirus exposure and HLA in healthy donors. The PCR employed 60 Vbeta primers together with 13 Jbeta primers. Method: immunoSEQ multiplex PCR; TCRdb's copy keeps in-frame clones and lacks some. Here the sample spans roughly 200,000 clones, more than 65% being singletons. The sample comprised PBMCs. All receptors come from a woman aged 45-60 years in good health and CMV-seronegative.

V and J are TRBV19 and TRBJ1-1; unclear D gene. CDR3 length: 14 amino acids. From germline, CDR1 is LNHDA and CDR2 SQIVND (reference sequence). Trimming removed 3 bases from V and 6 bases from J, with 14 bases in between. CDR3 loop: CASSIRSSWAEAFF. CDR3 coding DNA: TGTGCCAGTAGTATCAGGTCAAGTTGGGCTGAAGCTTTCTTT.

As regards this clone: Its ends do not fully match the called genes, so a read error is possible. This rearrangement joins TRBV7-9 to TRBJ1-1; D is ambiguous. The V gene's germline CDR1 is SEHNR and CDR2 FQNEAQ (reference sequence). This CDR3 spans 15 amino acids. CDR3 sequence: CSSSPWTGMNTEAFF. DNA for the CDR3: TGTTCCAGCAGCCCCTGGACGGGAATGAACACTGAAGCTTTCTTT. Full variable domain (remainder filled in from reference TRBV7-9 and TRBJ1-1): DTGVSQNPRHKITKRGQNVTFRCDPISEHNRLYWYRQTLGQGPEFLTYFQNEAQLEKSRLLSDRFSAERPKGSFSTLEIQRTEQGDSAMYLCSSSPWTGMNTEAFFGQGTRLTVV.

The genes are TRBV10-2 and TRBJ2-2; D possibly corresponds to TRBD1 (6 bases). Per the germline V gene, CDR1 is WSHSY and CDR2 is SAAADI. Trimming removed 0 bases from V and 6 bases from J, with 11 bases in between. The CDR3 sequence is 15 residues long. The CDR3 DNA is TGCGCCAGCAGTGAGTCAAGAGGGGGAGCCGGGGAGCTGTTTTTT. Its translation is CASSESRGGAGELFF.

The CDR3 coding sequence is TGTGCCAGTAGTACCGACGGGACTAGCGGGAGGACAAGAACCTACGAGCAGTACTTC. This codes for CASSTDGTSGRTRTYEQYF. The V gene is TRBV19, the J gene TRBJ2-7; TRBD2 matches at 15 bases. Germline CDR1 reads LNHDA; CDR2 reads SQIVND (reference sequence). V lost 4 bases to trimming and J lost 2 bases; unmatched junction nucleotides: 12. CDR3 length equals 19 residues.

The CDR3 DNA is TGTGCCAGCAGCCCCGACAGCTATGGCTACACCTTC. Amino acids: CASSPDSYGYTF. V gene TRBV7-8 combines with J gene TRBJ1-2, with D perhaps matching TRBD1 (5 bases). Between the trimmed V and J ends, which lost 5 bases and 4 bases, there was a span of 8 bases. Germline V lookup: CDR1 SGHVS, CDR2 FQNEAQ. CDR3 length: 12 residues. The variable domain in full, completed from reference TRBV7-8 and TRBJ1-2, reads GAGVSQSPRYKVAKRGQDVALRCDPISGHVSLFWYQQALGQGPEFLTYFQNEAQLDKSGLPSDRFFAERPEGSVSTLKIQRTQQEDSAVYLCASSPDSYGYTFGSGTRLTVV.

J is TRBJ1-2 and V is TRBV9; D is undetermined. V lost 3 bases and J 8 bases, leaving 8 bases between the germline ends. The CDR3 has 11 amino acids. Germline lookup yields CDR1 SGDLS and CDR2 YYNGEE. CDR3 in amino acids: CASSARGGYTF. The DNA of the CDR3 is TGTGCCAGCAGCGCCAGAGGGGGCTACACCTTC.

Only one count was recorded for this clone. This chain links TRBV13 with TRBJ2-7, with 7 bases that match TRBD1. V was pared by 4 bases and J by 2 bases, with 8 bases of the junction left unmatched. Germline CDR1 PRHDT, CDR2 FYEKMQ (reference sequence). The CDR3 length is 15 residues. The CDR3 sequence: CASSSRRDRAYEQYF. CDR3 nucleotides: TGTGCCAGCAGCTCTCGACGGGACAGAGCCTACGAGCAGTACTTC.

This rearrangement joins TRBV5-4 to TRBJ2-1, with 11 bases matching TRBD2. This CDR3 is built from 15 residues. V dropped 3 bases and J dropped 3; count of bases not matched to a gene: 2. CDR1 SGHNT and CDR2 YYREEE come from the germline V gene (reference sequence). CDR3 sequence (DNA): TGTGCCAGCAGCTCCGGGACTAGCGGCTACAATGAGCAGTTCTTC. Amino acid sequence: CASSSGTSGYNEQFF.

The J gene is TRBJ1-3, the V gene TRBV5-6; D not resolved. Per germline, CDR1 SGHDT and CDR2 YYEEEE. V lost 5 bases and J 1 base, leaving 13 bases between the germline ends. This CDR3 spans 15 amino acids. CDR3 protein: CASRSGGSSGNTIYF. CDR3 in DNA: TGTGCCAGCAGATCTGGAGGGTCTTCTGGAAACACCATATATTTT.

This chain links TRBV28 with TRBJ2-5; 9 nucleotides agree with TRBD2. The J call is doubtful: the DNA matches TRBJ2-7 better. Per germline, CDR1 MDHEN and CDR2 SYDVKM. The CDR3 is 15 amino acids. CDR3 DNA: TGTGCCAGCAGTTCCGTGGCGGGAGGGCCCGTCGAGCAGTACTTC. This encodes CASSSVAGGPVEQYF.

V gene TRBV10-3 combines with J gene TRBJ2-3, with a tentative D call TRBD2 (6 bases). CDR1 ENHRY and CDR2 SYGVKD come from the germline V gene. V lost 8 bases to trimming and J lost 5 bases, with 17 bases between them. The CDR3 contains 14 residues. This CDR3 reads CAIGELAEGDTQYF. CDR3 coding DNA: TGTGCCATCGGGGAACTAGCCGAAGGAGATACGCAGTATTTT.

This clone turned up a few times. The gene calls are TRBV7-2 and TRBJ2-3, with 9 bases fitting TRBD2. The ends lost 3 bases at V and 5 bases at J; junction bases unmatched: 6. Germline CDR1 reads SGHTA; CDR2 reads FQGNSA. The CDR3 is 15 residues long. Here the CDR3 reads CASSFQRGAGDTQYF. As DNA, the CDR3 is TGTGCCAGCAGCTTCCAGCGGGGGGCAGGAGATACGCAGTATTTT.

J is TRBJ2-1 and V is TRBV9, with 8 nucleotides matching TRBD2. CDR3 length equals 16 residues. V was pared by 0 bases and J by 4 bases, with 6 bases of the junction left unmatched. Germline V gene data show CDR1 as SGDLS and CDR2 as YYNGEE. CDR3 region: CASSVDIAGSYNEQFF. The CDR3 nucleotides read TGTGCCAGCAGCGTAGATATAGCGGGGTCTTACAATGAGCAGTTCTTC.

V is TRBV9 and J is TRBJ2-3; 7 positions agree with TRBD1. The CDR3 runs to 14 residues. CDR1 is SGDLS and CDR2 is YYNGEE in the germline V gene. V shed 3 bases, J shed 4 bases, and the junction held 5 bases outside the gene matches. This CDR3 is CASSGRQGPDTQYF. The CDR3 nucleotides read TGTGCCAGCAGCGGTCGACAGGGCCCAGATACGCAGTATTTT.

CDR3 amino acids: CASAPQGLKAPGNTIYF. The CDR3 coding sequence is TGCGCCAGCGCCCCACAGGGGCTCAAGGCTCCTGGAAACACCATATATTTT. The chain employs TRBV4-1 and TRBJ1-3, with TRBD1 matching over 7 bases. Germline CDR1 reads MGHRA; CDR2 reads YSYEKL. J gave up 2 bases and V 8 bases, and 15 bases lay outside the gene matches. The CDR3 has 17 amino acids.

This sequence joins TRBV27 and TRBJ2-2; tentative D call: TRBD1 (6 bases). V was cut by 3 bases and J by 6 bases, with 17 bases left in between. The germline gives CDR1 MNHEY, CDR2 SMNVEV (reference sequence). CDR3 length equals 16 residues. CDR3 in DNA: TGTGCCAGCAGTTTGATGGTACAGGGTGGATCCGGGGAGCTGTTTTTT. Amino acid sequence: CASSLMVQGGSGELFF.

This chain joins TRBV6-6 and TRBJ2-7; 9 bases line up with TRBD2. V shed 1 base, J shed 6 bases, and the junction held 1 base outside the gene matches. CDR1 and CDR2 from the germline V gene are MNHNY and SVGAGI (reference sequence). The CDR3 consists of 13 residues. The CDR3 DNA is TGTGCCAGCAGTTACTTAGCGGGAGCCGAGCAGTACTTC. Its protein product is CASSYLAGAEQYF.

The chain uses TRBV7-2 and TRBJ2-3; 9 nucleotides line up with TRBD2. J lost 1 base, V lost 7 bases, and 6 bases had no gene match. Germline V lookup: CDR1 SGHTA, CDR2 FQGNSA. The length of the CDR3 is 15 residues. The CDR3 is CASIESGRRTDTQYF. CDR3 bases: TGTGCCAGCATCGAAAGCGGGAGGCGCACAGATACGCAGTATTTT.

CDR3 bases: TGTGCCAGCAGCTCGCTAGCGGGAGCTACTAGCACAGATACGCAGTATTTT. Its translation: CASSSLAGATSTDTQYF. The genes are TRBV4-2 and TRBJ2-3, with 10 bases matching TRBD2. V was clipped by 5 bases and J by 0 bases; unmatched bases: 8. CDR1 is LGHNA, CDR2 YNFKEQ, per germline. This CDR3 comprises 17 residues.

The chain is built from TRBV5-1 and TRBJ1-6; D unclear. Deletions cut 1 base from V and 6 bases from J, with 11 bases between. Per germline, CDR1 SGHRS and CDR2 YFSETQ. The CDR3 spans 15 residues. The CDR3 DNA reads TGCGCCAGCAGCTTGACCCCCGCGGGTAATTCACCCCTCCACTTT. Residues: CASSLTPAGNSPLHF.

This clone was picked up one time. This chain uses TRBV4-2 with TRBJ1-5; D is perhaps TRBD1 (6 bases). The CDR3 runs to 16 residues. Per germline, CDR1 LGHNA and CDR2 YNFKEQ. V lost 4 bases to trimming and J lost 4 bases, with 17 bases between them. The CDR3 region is CASSPQGPGANQPQHF. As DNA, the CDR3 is TGTGCCAGCAGCCCGCAGGGGCCCGGGGCTAATCAGCCCCAGCATTTT.